The 18 T cell receptor beta chains below all came from one sample that was sequenced in a study of CD8+CD57+ T cells in acquired aplastic anemia. The use of genomic DNA as template underpinned the TCR beta VDJ and CDR3 profiling. Each CDR3 protein is one row after TCRdb ran MiXCR on the reads. In the table there are hundreds of thousands of distinct CDR3 sequences, around 30% of which are singletons. Previously, flow cytometry had revealed CD8+CD57+ cell expansion in the patients chosen for sequencing. Material: sorted CD4+, CD8+, or CD8+CD57+ T cells (not recorded which) from PBMCs. The receptors were sampled from a human donor with aplastic anemia.

This clonotype was counted at least ten times. This chain uses TRBV19 with TRBJ2-7; TRBD1 agrees at 8 bases. This CDR3 comprises 15 residues. Germline-derived CDR1 and CDR2 are LNHDA and SQIVND (reference sequence). The junction had 11 bases not matched to a gene; V was cut back by 5 bases and J by 5 bases. The chain's CDR3 is CASSQWDRSGDEQYF. In DNA, the CDR3 is TGTGCCAGTAGTCAATGGGACAGGTCCGGGGACGAGCAGTACTTC.

This clonotype has at least ten counts. The chain carries TRBV29-1 and TRBJ1-3; the D gene is possibly TRBD1 (5 bases). V lost 4 bases and J lost 2, with 12 bases in between. The CDR3 is made up of 14 amino acids. Looked up from germline, CDR1 is SQVTM and CDR2 is ANQGSEA. The CDR3 DNA sequence: TGCAGCGTTGGGCCCGGAGGGGCTGGAAACACCATATATTTT. It codes for CSVGPGGAGNTIYF. Together with reference TRBV29-1 and TRBJ1-3, the CDR3 gives the full variable domain: SAVISQKPSRDICQRGTSLTIQCQVDSQVTMMFWYRQQPGQSLTLIATANQGSEATYESGFVIDKFPISRPNLTFSTLTVSNMSPEDSSIYLCSVGPGGAGNTIYFGEGSWLTVV.

This clonotype was counted only a few times. V usage is TRBV2 and J usage is TRBJ2-3, with D tentatively TRBD1 (5 bases). V lost 6 bases, J lost 6 bases, and 16 bases lay in between. Per the germline V gene, CDR1 is SNHLY and CDR2 is FYNNEI. This CDR3 comprises 14 residues. CDR3 sequence reads: CASSLGRDRDTQYF. DNA of the CDR3: TGTGCCAGCAGCCTGGGCAGGGATCGGGATACGCAGTATTTT.

J is TRBJ1-1 and V is TRBV7-8; TRBD1 matches 12 bases. Germline CDR1 is SGHVS and CDR2 is FQNEAQ. V was clipped by 1 base and J by 4 bases; unmatched bases: 4. CDR3 length: 16 residues. The CDR3 region has the DNA TGTGCCAGCAGCTTAGGGGGGACAGGGGGCGGCACTGAAGCTTTCTTT. This translates into CASSLGGTGGGTEAFF.

This clonotype came up many times. J is TRBJ2-7 and V is TRBV14, with D possibly called TRBD1 or TRBD2 (5 bases each). Germline V gene data show CDR1 as SGHDN and CDR2 as FVKESK. The CDR3 covers 14 residues. V gave up 2 bases and J gave up 4 bases, with 12 bases separating them. CDR3 in DNA: TGTGCCAGCAGCCAATCAGTCTGGGGGTACGAGCAGTACTTC. This codes for CASSQSVWGYEQYF. Drawing the rest from reference TRBV14 and TRBJ2-7, the complete variable domain is EAGVTQFPSHSVIEKGQTVTLRCDPISGHDNLYWYRRVMGKEIKFLLHFVKESKQDESGMPNNRFLAERTGGTYSTLKVQPAELEDSGVYFCASSQSVWGYEQYFGPGTRLTVT.

The rearrangement uses TRBV4-2 and TRBJ2-1; TRBD2 matches at 8 bases. The germline V gene has CDR1 LGHNA and CDR2 YNFKEQ. The J segment lost 4 bases and the V segment lost 0 bases, leaving 5 bases of the junction unmatched. The CDR3 covers 16 residues. This CDR3 is CASSQDPGGDYNEQFF. CDR3 DNA: TGTGCCAGCAGCCAAGATCCCGGGGGGGATTACAATGAGCAGTTCTTC.

In this sample, this clonotype turned up a few times. The genes are TRBV20-1 and TRBJ2-4; 8 nucleotides align to TRBD1. V was pared by 7 bases and J by 8 bases, with 4 bases of the junction left unmatched. The V gene's germline CDR1 is DFQATT and CDR2 SNEGSKA (reference sequence). The CDR3 is made up of 11 amino acids. The CDR3 DNA reads as TGCAGTGTTCGACAGGGGCACATTCAGTACTTC. This gives the protein CSVRQGHIQYF.

This chain links TRBV11-2 with TRBJ2-7, with TRBD2 identical over 8 bases. CDR3 size: 15 residues. The germline CDR1 and CDR2 sequences are SGHAT and FQNNGV. With V trimmed by 3 bases and J by 0 bases, 4 bases remained unmatched. CDR3 in DNA: TGTGCCAGCAGCTTCGACGGGAGGGCCTCCTACGAGCAGTACTTC. Translation gives CASSFDGRASYEQYF.

A note on this clonotype: A much larger clone lies a single base off, so this may be a read error. The chain recombines TRBV20-1 with TRBJ1-5; D may be TRBD1 (6 bases). The ends were cut back, 4 bases at V and 6 bases at J, with 16 bases in the middle. Per the germline V gene, CDR1 is DFQATT and CDR2 is SNEGSKA (reference sequence). The CDR3 spans 14 residues. DNA for the CDR3: TGCAGTGCTACAGCCGGGACAACCGGTCAGCCCCAGCATTTT. Residues: CSATAGTTGQPQHF.

Worth noting for this clonotype: A much larger clonotype is one base distant, so this may be a read error. The chain has TRBV7-9 and TRBJ2-4; D is unresolved. Germline V CDR1 and CDR2: SEHNR, FQNEAQ (reference sequence). This CDR3 is 11 amino acids long. CDR3 nucleotides: TGTGCCGGCAGCCTCGGAAACATTCAGTACTTC. It translates to CAGSLGNIQYF.

This clonotype was seen many times. The chain employs TRBV12-3 or TRBV12-4 and TRBJ1-5; 9 bases are shared with TRBD1. The CDR3 has 15 amino acids. The V segment lost 5 bases and the J segment 4 bases; nucleotides outside the gene matches: 6. CDR3 residues: CASSLDRGANQPQHF. In nucleotides, the CDR3 is TGTGCCAGCAGTCTCGACAGGGGGGCGAATCAGCCCCAGCATTTT.

There are a few counts of this clonotype. The chain carries TRBV2 and TRBJ1-2, with 9 positions matching TRBD1. Trimming took 6 bases from V and 6 from J; bases not matched to a gene: 11. Germline CDR1 SNHLY, CDR2 FYNNEI. The CDR3 extends over 15 amino acids. The CDR3 DNA is TGTGCCAGCAGGACACAGGGGGCAAACTTTGATGGCTACACCTTC. Translating gives CASRTQGANFDGYTF.

Many counts were recorded for this clonotype. This rearrangement joins TRBV2 to TRBJ1-5; D remains unclear. The CDR3 runs to 14 residues. V lost 2 bases and J lost 4, with 9 bases in between. From germline, CDR1 is SNHLY and CDR2 FYNNEI. The CDR3 reads CASSEIYLNQPQHF. In nucleotides, the CDR3 is TGTGCCAGCAGTGAAATCTACCTTAATCAGCCCCAGCATTTT.

The chain recombines TRBV6-1 with TRBJ1-2, with TRBD1 matching 7 bases. The junction had 13 bases not matched to a gene; V was cut back by 5 bases and J by 7 bases. This CDR3 is 15 amino acids long. Germline assignment: CDR1 MNHNS and CDR2 SASEGT. The CDR3 DNA sequence: TGTGCCAGCAGTCCCTCTCGACAGGGATGGAGTGGCTACACCTTC. Its translation: CASSPSRQGWSGYTF.

This clonotype was counted many times. The rearrangement joins TRBV20-1 to TRBJ1-5, with D uncertain. Germline V gene sequence: CDR1 DFQATT, CDR2 SNEGSKA (reference sequence). Trimming stripped 6 bases from V and 6 bases from J, with 18 bases between. This CDR3 is built from 14 residues. CDR3 loop: CSAGLSSPGQPQHF. The DNA of the CDR3 is TGCAGTGCCGGCCTGTCCTCCCCCGGTCAGCCCCAGCATTTT.

The chain combines TRBV9 with TRBJ1-1; no clear D gene. This CDR3 is 16 amino acids long. V was clipped by 6 bases and J by 7 bases, with 25 bases between them. Germline loops: CDR1 SGDLS, CDR2 YYNGEE. The CDR3 loop is CASTPNPRALGLEAFF. CDR3 DNA: TGTGCCAGCACCCCTAACCCCCGGGCCCTAGGACTTGAAGCTTTCTTT.

Turning to this clonotype: Possible read error: a much larger clone is one base away. The chain employs TRBV7-8 and TRBJ1-2, with D unresolved. V gave up 2 bases and J gave up 6 bases, with 16 bases separating them. CDR3 size: 15 residues. Germline CDR1 and CDR2: SGHVS and FQNEAQ. DNA for the CDR3: TGTGCCAGCAGCTTACGTAGGCATCTAGACGATGGCTACACCTTC. This sequence encodes CASSLRRHLDDGYTF.

This clonotype was seen repeatedly, ten times or more. The chain recombines TRBV19 with TRBJ1-5, with TRBD1 as a possible D gene (6 bases). CDR1 is LNHDA and CDR2 is SQIVND in the germline V gene (reference sequence). V lost 6 bases to trimming and J lost 0 bases, with 15 bases between them. This CDR3 is 16 amino acids long. This chain's CDR3 is CASRQTGANSNQPQHF. CDR3 bases: TGTGCCAGTAGACAGACAGGAGCTAATAGCAATCAGCCCCAGCATTTT.